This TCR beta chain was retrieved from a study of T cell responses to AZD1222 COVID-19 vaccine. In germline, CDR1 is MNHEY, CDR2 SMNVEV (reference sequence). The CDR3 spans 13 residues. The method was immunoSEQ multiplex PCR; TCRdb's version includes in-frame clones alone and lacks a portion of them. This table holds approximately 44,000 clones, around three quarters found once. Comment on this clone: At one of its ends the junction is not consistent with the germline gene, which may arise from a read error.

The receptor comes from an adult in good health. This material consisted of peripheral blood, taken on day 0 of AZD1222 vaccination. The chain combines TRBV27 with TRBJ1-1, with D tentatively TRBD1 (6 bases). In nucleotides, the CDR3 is TGTGCCAGCAGCCAATACCGGGACACCGAAGCTTTCTTT. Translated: CASSQYRDTEAFF.